This TCR beta chain comes out of a study of blood T cells in healthy people across ages. General study results and limits: Roughly linearly, TCR beta diversity per million T cells fell as age increased. Any changes in expanded clonotypes were possibly confounded, as donor CMV status remained unknown.

V was cut by 1 base and J by 7 bases, with 13 bases left in between. This CDR3 contains 14 residues. Per germline, CDR1 SGHTA and CDR2 FQGNSA. Details on this clonotype: Its antigen is unknown.

A sample-barcoded 5' primer and a J-beta primer mix were used in a second PCR of about 7 to 12 cycles. Tags on each cDNA molecule came from a template-switch adaptor with 12 random nucleotides. Every sample returned 2.5 million or more CDR3-containing paired-end reads. From the 5' RACE reads, TCRdb called clonotypes with MiXCR, one entry per CDR3 protein. This table has around 1,100,000 distinct CDR3 sequences, around two fifths appearing once. The sample taken for sequencing was blood. The V gene is TRBV7-2, the J gene TRBJ1-2; possibly TRBD1 for D (6 bases). The receptor was isolated from a man between 18 and 29 years old in good health. This CDR3 reads CASSLGSGGGGYTF. Here the CDR3 DNA reads TGTGCCAGCAGCTTAGGTTCCGGGGGCGGTGGCTACACCTTC.